The rows below give T cell receptor beta chains drawn from one sample of a study of human T cells and chemical hapten exposure. TCRdb re-analysed the RACE reads in MiXCR, keeping a single row per CDR3 protein. The top ten clones hold roughly 1.6% of a sample with about 80,000 distinct CDR3 sequences, 6% to 9% of them seen once. Sample: whole blood, taken in connection with sensitization to the hapten diphenylcyclopropenone (DPC). These receptors were collected from a woman in her twenties or thirties with alopecia areata. Some clones in this sample may be carry-over from other donors' samples. The CDR3 runs from the conserved cysteine through the conserved F or W. A D gene is named only where the DNA matches it firmly. Expanded clones get a size class; other rows say once, few or many, or leave the size out.

D gene: TRBD2; clone size: many; V gene: TRBV14; J gene: TRBJ2-1; CDR3 protein: CASSRGGLGRNEQFF; CDR3 DNA: TGTGCCAGCAGTCGCGGGGGTCTGGGACGCAATGAGCAGTTCTTC
D gene: -; clone size: few; V gene: TRBV6-1; J gene: TRBJ1-5; CDR3 protein: CASTATEDQPQHF; CDR3 DNA: TGTGCCAGCACTGCAACGGAGGATCAGCCCCAGCATTTT
D gene: -; clone size: many; V gene: TRBV20-1; J gene: TRBJ2-6; CDR3 protein: CSAAPRSGANVLTF; CDR3 DNA: TGCAGTGCGGCGCCCCGATCTGGGGCCAACGTCCTGACTTTC
D gene: -; clone size: many; V gene: TRBV20-1; J gene: TRBJ1-1; CDR3 protein: CSADQGKTEAFF; CDR3 DNA: TGCAGTGCTGACCAGGGCAAAACTGAAGCTTTCTTT
D gene: TRBD1; clone size: few; V gene: TRBV20-1; J gene: TRBJ1-2; CDR3 protein: CSVADRGNYGYTF; CDR3 DNA: TGCAGTGTCGCCGACAGGGGAAACTATGGCTACACCTTC
D gene: -; clone size: many; V gene: TRBV14; J gene: TRBJ2-7; CDR3 protein: CASSQSSYEQYF; CDR3 DNA: TGTGCCAGCAGCCAGAGCTCCTACGAGCAGTACTTC
D gene: TRBD1; clone size: many; V gene: TRBV6-6; J gene: TRBJ2-7; CDR3 protein: CAIGQGGRREQYF; CDR3 DNA: TGTGCCATCGGACAGGGAGGCCGTCGCGAGCAGTACTTC
D gene: TRBD1; clone size: many; V gene: TRBV3-1; J gene: TRBJ1-1; CDR3 protein: CASSLGTGSTEAFF; CDR3 DNA: TGTGCCAGCAGCCTCGGGACAGGTTCGACTGAAGCTTTCTTT
D gene: -; clone size: -; V gene: TRBV6-5; J gene: TRBJ2-1; CDR3 protein: CASSPRQGRNEQFF; CDR3 DNA: TGTGCCAGCAGCCCCCGGCAGGGGAGGAATGAGCAGTTCTTC
D gene: -; clone size: -; V gene: TRBV7-2; J gene: TRBJ1-2; CDR3 protein: CASSLDGRPYGYTF; CDR3 DNA: TGTGCCAGCAGCTTAGATGGGCGCCCCTATGGCTACACCTTC
D gene: TRBD2; clone size: many; V gene: TRBV20-1; J gene: TRBJ2-3; CDR3 protein: CSAGGGTSGDLGPDTQYF; CDR3 DNA: TGCAGTGCTGGAGGGGGGACTAGCGGGGACCTCGGCCCAGATACGCAGTATTTT
D gene: TRBD1; clone size: many; V gene: TRBV5-6; J gene: TRBJ1-1; CDR3 protein: CASSSETGGPEAFF; CDR3 DNA: TGTGCCAGCAGCTCTGAGACAGGGGGCCCTGAAGCTTTCTTT
D gene: -; clone size: many; V gene: TRBV2; J gene: TRBJ1-6; CDR3 protein: CASSGDMSSPLHF; CDR3 DNA: TGTGCCAGCAGTGGGGACATGTCGTCACCCCTCCACTTT
D gene: -; clone size: many; V gene: TRBV2; J gene: TRBJ1-1; CDR3 protein: CASSGHPDTEAFF; CDR3 DNA: TGTGCCAGCAGTGGCCACCCTGACACTGAAGCTTTCTTT
D gene: -; clone size: -; V gene: TRBV5-4; J gene: TRBJ2-2; CDR3 protein: CASSLEGGLDTGELFF; CDR3 DNA: TGTGCCAGCAGCTTGGAGGGGGGGCTCGACACCGGGGAGCTGTTTTTT
D gene: -; clone size: many; V gene: TRBV20-1; J gene: TRBJ1-1; CDR3 protein: CSARDLRGNTEAFF; CDR3 DNA: TGCAGTGCTAGAGATTTACGTGGCAACACTGAAGCTTTCTTT
D gene: TRBD2; clone size: -; V gene: TRBV7-2; J gene: TRBJ2-5; CDR3 protein: CASSLAVSGGKETQYF; CDR3 DNA: TGTGCCAGCAGCTTAGCAGTTAGCGGGGGGAAAGAGACCCAGTACTTC
D gene: TRBD1; clone size: few; V gene: TRBV12-5; J gene: TRBJ2-7; CDR3 protein: CASGSDRSYEQYF; CDR3 DNA: TGTGCTAGTGGTTCGGACAGGTCCTACGAGCAGTACTTC
D gene: -; clone size: many; V gene: TRBV20-1; J gene: TRBJ1-1; CDR3 protein: CSARQDLNTEAFF; CDR3 DNA: TGCAGTGCTCGACAGGACTTGAACACTGAAGCTTTCTTT
D gene: -; clone size: many; V gene: TRBV9; J gene: TRBJ2-6; CDR3 protein: CASSRQYSGANVLTF; CDR3 DNA: TGTGCCAGCAGCCGACAGTACTCTGGGGCCAACGTCCTGACTTTC